Below, one T cell receptor (beta chain) is given with its context. Noted treatment: some 19 received Ad26.COV2.S at low or high dose, single or two shots; a few received placebo; per-sample allocation not given. Following the first vaccine or placebo injection, samples were taken on day 63. The donor's status was that of an adult aged 18-55 years in Boston. This specimen belongs to a study of Ad26.COV2.S vaccination and SARS-CoV-2 variants. Study-level background: The donor was enrolled in the Ad26.COV2.S arm of the COV1001 trial. Dosing was one shot or two shots 56 days apart.

TCRdb's table, derived via immunoSEQ multiplex PCR, lists solely in-frame clones and lacks some. The sample contains approximately 300,000 clones, around four fifths of which appear only once. CDR1 is SGHTS, CDR2 YDEGEE, per germline. Unmatched junction bases numbered 6, after V lost 0 bases and J lost 6 bases. The CDR3 spans 16 residues. The input for sequencing was peripheral blood, taken in a trial of Ad26.COV2.S vaccine versus placebo. The rearrangement links TRBV5-8 to TRBJ2-3; TRBD2 aligns across 11 bases. This clonotype originated in a person aged 18-65 years who received the Ad26.COV2.S COVID-19 vaccine or a placebo. The CDR3 is CASSLAGTSGWDTQYF. In nucleotides, the CDR3 is TGTGCCAGCAGCTTGGCCGGGACTAGCGGTTGGGATACGCAGTATTTT.